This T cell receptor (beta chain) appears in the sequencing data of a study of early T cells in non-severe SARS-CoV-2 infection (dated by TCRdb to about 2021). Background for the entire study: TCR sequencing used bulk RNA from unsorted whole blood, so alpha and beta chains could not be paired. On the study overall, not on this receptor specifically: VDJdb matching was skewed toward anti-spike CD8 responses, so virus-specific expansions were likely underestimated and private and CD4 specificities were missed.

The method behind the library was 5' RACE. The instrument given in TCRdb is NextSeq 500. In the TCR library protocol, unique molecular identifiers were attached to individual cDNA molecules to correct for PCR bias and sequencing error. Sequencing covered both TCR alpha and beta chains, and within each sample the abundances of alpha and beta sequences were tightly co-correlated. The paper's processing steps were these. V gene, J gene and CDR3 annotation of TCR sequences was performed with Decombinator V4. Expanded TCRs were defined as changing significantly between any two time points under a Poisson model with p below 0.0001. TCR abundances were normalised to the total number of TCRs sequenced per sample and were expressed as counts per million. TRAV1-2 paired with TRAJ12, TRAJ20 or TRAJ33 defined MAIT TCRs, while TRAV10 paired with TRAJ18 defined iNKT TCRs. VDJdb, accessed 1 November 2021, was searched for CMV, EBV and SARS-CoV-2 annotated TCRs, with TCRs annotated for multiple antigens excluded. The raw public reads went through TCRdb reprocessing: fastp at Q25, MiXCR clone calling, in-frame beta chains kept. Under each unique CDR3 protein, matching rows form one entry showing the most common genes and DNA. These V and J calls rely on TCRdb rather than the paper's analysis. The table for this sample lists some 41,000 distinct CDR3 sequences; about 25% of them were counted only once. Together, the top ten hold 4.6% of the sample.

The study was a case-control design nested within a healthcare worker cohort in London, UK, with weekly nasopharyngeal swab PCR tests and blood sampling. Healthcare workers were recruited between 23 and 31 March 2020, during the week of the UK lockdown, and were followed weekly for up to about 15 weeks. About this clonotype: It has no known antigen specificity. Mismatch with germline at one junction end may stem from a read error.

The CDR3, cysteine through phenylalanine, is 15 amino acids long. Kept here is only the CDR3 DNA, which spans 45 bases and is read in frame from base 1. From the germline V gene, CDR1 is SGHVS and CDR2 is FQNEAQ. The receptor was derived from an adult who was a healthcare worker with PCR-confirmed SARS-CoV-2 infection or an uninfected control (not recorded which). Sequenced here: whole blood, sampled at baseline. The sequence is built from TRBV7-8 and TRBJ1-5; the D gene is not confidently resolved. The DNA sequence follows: TGTGCCAGCAGCTTAGCGCAGTCCGCCAGGCAGCCCCGGCATTTT. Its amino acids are CASSLAQSARQPRHF.